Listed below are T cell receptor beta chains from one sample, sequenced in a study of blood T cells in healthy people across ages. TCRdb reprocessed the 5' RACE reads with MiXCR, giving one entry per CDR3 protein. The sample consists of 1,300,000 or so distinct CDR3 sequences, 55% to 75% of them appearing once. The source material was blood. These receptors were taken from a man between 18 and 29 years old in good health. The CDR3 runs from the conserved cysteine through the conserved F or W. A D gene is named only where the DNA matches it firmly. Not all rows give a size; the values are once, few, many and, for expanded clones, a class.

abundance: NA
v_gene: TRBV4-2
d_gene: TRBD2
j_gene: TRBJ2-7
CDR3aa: CASRPGLEYEQYF
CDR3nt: TGTGCCAGCAGGCCGGGACTAGAGTACGAGCAGTACTTC

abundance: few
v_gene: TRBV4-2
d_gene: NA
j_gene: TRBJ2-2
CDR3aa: CASSQRAAGRTGELFF
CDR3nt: TGTGCCAGCAGCCAACGCGCAGCGGGTCGAACCGGGGAGCTGTTTTTT

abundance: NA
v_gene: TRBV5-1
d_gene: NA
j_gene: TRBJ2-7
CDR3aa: CASSEGDWYEQYF
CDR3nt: TGCGCCAGCAGCGAGGGAGATTGGTACGAGCAGTACTTC

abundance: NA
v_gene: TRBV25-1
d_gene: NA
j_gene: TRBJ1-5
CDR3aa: CVSSDFTGFQHF
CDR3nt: TGTGTCAGCAGTGATTTTACAGGGTTCCAGCATTTT

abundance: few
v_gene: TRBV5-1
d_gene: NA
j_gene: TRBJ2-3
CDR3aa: CASNREYTDTQYF
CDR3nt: TGCGCCAGCAACAGGGAATACACAGATACGCAGTATTTT

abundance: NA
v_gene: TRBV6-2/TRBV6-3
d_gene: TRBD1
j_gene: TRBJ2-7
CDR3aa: CASSRRGGTGHEQYF
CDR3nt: TGTGCCAGCAGTCGGAGAGGCGGGACAGGGCACGAGCAGTACTTC

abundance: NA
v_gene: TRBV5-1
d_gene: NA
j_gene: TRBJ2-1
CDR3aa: CASSLDSWSNEQFF
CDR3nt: TGCGCCAGCAGCTTGGACAGTTGGAGCAATGAGCAGTTCTTC

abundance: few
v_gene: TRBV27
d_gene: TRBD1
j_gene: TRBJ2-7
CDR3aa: CASSLFETGSSEQYF
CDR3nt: TGTGCCAGCAGTTTATTTGAGACAGGGAGTTCCGAGCAGTACTTC

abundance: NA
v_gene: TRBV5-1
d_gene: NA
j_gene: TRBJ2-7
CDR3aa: CASSLDHRAYSYEQYF
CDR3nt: TGCGCCAGCAGCTTGGATCACAGGGCTTACTCCTACGAGCAGTACTTC

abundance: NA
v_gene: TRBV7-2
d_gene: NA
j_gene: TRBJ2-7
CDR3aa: CASSLPYQTNSYEQYF
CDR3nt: TGTGCCAGCAGCTTACCATACCAGACGAACTCCTACGAGCAGTACTTC

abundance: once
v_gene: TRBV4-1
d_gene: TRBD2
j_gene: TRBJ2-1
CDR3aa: CASSQPPGLAGVEQFF
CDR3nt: TGCGCCAGCAGCCAACCTCCGGGACTAGCGGGGGTTGAGCAGTTCTTC

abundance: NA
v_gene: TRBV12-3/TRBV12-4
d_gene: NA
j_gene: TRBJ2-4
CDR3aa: CASSPRRVRGNIQYF
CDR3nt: TGTGCCAGCAGCCCCAGGAGGGTCAGAGGAAACATTCAGTACTTC

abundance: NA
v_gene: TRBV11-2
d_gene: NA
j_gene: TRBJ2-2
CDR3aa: CASSLIVPTKELFF
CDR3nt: TGTGCCAGCAGCTTAATCGTTCCAACAAAGGAGCTGTTTTTT

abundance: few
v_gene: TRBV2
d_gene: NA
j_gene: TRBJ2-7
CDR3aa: CASSSAKGPYEQYF
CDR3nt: TGTGCCAGCAGTTCAGCGAAGGGACCCTACGAGCAGTACTTC

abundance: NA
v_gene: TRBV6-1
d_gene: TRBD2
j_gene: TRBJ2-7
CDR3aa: CASSEFPSPTSGRYEQYF
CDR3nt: TGTGCCAGCAGTGAATTCCCCTCGCCAACTAGCGGGAGATACGAGCAGTACTTC

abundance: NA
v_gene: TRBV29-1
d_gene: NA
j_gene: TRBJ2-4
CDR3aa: CSVDPRGEYF
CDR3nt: TGCAGCGTTGACCCCAGGGGAGAGTACTTC

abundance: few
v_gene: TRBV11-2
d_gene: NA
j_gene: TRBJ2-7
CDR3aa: CASSLHREAYEQYF
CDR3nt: TGTGCCAGCAGCTTACACAGGGAAGCTTACGAGCAGTACTTC

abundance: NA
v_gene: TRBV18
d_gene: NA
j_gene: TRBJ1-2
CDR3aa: CASSPVSTVDNYGYTF
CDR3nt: TGTGCCAGCTCACCAGTTTCGACGGTAGATAACTATGGCTACACCTTC

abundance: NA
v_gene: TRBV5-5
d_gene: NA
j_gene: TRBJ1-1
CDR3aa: CASSPQTTYTEAFF
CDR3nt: TGTGCCAGCAGCCCCCAGACCACGTACACTGAAGCTTTCTTT

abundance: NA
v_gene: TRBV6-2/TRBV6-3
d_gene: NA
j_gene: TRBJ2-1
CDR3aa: CASIWGGGGYNEQFF
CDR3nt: TGTGCCAGCATCTGGGGGGGCGGGGGTTACAATGAGCAGTTCTTC

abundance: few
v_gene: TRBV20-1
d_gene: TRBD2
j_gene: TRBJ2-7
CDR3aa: CSARESGTSDPYEQYF
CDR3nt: TGCAGTGCTAGAGAGAGTGGGACTAGCGATCCCTACGAGCAGTACTTC

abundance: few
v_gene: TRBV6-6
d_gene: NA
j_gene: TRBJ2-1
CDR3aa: CASRVRIYYNEQFF
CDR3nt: TGTGCCAGCAGAGTTAGGATTTACTACAATGAGCAGTTCTTC

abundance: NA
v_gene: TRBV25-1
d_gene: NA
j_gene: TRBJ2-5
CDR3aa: CASSALGQETQYF
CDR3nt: TGTGCCAGCAGTGCGCTCGGCCAAGAGACCCAGTACTTC

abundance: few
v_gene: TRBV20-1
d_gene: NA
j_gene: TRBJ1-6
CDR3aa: CSANRDRASYNSPLHF
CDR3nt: TGCAGTGCAAACCGGGACCGGGCATCCTATAATTCACCCCTCCACTTT

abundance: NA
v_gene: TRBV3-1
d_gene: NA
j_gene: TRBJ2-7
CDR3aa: CASSSGTFYEQYF
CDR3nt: TGTGCCAGCAGCTCCGGGACTTTCTACGAGCAGTACTTC

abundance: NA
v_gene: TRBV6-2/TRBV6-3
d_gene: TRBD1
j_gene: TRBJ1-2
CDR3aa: CASSGQGGPFPYGYTF
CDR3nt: TGTGCCAGCAGCGGACAGGGGGGTCCTTTCCCCTATGGCTACACCTTC

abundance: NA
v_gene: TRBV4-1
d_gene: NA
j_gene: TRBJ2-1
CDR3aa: CTSSQGVRSNYNEQFF
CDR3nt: TGCACCAGCAGCCAAGGGGTAAGGAGCAACTACAATGAGCAGTTCTTC